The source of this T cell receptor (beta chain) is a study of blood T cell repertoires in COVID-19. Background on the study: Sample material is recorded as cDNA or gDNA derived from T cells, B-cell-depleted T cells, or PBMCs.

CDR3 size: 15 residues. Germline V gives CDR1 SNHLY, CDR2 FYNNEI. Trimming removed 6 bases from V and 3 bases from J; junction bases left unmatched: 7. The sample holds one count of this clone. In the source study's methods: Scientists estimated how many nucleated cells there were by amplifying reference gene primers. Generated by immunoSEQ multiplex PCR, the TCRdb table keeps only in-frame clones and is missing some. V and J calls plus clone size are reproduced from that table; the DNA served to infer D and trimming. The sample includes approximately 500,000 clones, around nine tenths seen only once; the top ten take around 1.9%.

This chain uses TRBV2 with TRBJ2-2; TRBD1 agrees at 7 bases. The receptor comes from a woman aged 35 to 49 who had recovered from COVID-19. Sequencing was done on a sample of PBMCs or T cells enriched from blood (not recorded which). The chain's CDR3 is CASRITGDYTGELFF. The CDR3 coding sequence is TGTGCCAGCAGAATCACAGGGGATTACACCGGGGAGCTGTTTTTT.